This entry describes one TCR beta chain. The data originate from a study of blood T cell repertoires in COVID-19. As for the study in general: COVID-19 samples, acute and convalescent, were from the United States, Italy and Spain. Sources were T cells, B-cell-depleted T cells, or PBMCs; the material itself was cDNA or gDNA.

The trim removed 1 base at V and 5 bases at J, leaving 2 bases unmatched. Germline-derived CDR1 and CDR2 are SGHKS and YYEKEE (reference sequence). The length of the CDR3 is 14 residues. Libraries were prepared by immunoSEQ multiplex PCR; TCRdb keeps only in-frame clonotypes and omits some of them. The sample has some 130,000 clones, around 86% seen once; the top ten hold about an eighth. The specimen sequenced was peripheral blood. V gene TRBV5-5 combines with J gene TRBJ2-2, with 7 bases fitting TRBD2. The receptor comes from a woman in her seventies with COVID-19, enrolled during active disease. CDR3 nucleotides: TGTGCCAGCAGCTTGCTGCGGGGGACCGGGGAGCTGTTTTTT. It is translated as CASSLLRGTGELFF. The full variable domain, in which reference TRBV5-5 and TRBJ2-2 provide the parts outside the CDR3, is DAGVTQSPTHLIKTRGQQVTLRCSPISGHKSVSWYQQVLGQGPQFIFQYYEKEERGRGNFPDRFSARQFPNYSSELNVNALLLGDSALYLCASSLLRGTGELFFGEGSRLTVL.